The 18 T cell receptor beta chains reported below all come from one sample, sequenced in a study of blood T cells in healthy people across ages. Primers used in a second PCR of roughly 7 to 12 cycles were a sample-barcoded 5' primer and a J-beta primer mix. TCRdb independently ran MiXCR on the 5' RACE reads; one entry per CDR3 protein. The table shows 600,000 or so distinct CDR3 sequences, with less than 60% occurring only once. The sequencing input was blood. All receptors come from a man older than 75 in good health.

This clonotype was seen at least ten times. This chain connects TRBV5-1 to TRBJ1-1; D may be TRBD1 (6 bases). The germline V and J ends were trimmed by 4 bases and 6 bases, with 19 bases remaining between them. The length of the CDR3 is 15 residues. Germline V gene data show CDR1 as SGHRS and CDR2 as YFSETQ. The CDR3 coding sequence is TGCGCCAGCAGCCCGGAGACAGGCGCGGTCTCTGAAGCTTTCTTT. It is translated as CASSPETGAVSEAFF.

J is TRBJ2-7 and V is TRBV5-6, with a weak D call TRBD2 (5 bases). Per germline, CDR1 SGHDT and CDR2 YYEEEE. V was clipped by 1 base and J by 4 bases, with 15 bases between them. The CDR3 contains 15 residues. The CDR3 reads CASSLSGFTSYEQYF. The CDR3 nucleotides are TGTGCCAGCAGCTTGAGCGGTTTCACCTCATACGAGCAGTACTTC.

This chain connects TRBV7-6 to TRBJ2-7, with no clear D. The CDR3 length is 14 residues. V was pared by 5 bases and J by 2 bases, with 13 bases between. The germline CDR1 and CDR2 sequences are SGHVS and FNYEAQ. CDR3 protein: CASSARTDPYEQYF. CDR3 DNA sequence: TGTGCCAGCAGCGCAAGGACGGACCCCTACGAGCAGTACTTC.

The V and J genes are TRBV2 and TRBJ1-2, with no clear D. V was cut by 7 bases and J by 0 bases, with 9 bases left in between. The CDR3 contains 13 residues. CDR1 and CDR2 from the germline V gene are SNHLY and FYNNEI. The CDR3 DNA is TGTGCCAGCAAGGCAGACTCTAACTATGGCTACACCTTC. This sequence encodes CASKADSNYGYTF.

This chain joins TRBV29-1 and TRBJ2-1; 7 nucleotides align to TRBD1. The CDR3 is 14 residues long. With V trimmed by 7 bases and J by 3 bases, 9 bases remained unmatched. Per germline, CDR1 SQVTM and CDR2 ANQGSEA. CDR3 sequence: CSADRVSNYNEQFF. In DNA, the CDR3 is TGCAGCGCCGACAGGGTGTCAAACTACAATGAGCAGTTCTTC.

About this clonotype itself: An end of the junction does not agree with germline; a read error may underlie this. The chain uses TRBV5-1 and TRBJ2-5; 10 bases fit TRBD1. There are 15 residues in the CDR3. Germline V CDR1 and CDR2: SGHRS, YFSETQ. The CDR3 spells CASSLGGQGIEAQYF. CDR3 coding DNA: TGCGCCAGCAGCTTGGGGGGACAGGGGATAGAGGCCCAGTACTTC.

The table lists this clonotype with a few counts. The gene calls are TRBV4-3 and TRBJ1-2; 7 bases align to TRBD1. This CDR3 spans 15 amino acids. CDR1 and CDR2 (germline): LGHNA, YSLEER. Germline trimming cut 3 bases from V and 5 bases from J; bases unmatched to any gene: 9. The CDR3 nucleotides read TGCGCCAGCAGCCAGGCGACAGGGAGTCCTTATGGCTACACCTTC. Protein product: CASSQATGSPYGYTF.

This chain connects TRBV7-2 to TRBJ2-3, with D perhaps matching TRBD2 (5 bases). The CDR3 runs 17 residues. In germline, CDR1 is SGHTA, CDR2 FQGNSA. V lost 1 base to trimming and J lost 4 bases, with 18 bases between them. The CDR3 nucleotides are TGTGCCAGCAGCTTAGGAGGGAGTGGTGGTTGGGCAGATACGCAGTATTTT. Protein product: CASSLGGSGGWADTQYF.

The V call is TRBV6-6, the J call TRBJ2-1, with D possibly TRBD2 on 5 matching bases. V lost 3 bases and J lost 9, with 12 bases in between. Germline CDR1 and CDR2: MNHNY and SVGAGI (reference sequence). The CDR3 totals 13 residues. The chain's CDR3 is CASSYDGVAEQFF. CDR3 bases: TGTGCCAGCAGTTATGACGGGGTAGCTGAGCAGTTCTTC.

This clonotype has ten or more counts. This chain uses TRBV6-6 with TRBJ2-5; the match to TRBD1 covers 8 bases. CDR1 and CDR2 (germline): MNHNY, SVGAGI (reference sequence). The CDR3 sequence is 12 residues long. With V trimmed by 5 bases and J by 5 bases, 1 base remained unmatched. CDR3 DNA: TGTGCCAGCAGTCGGGACAGGGAGACCCAGTACTTC. As protein: CASSRDRETQYF.

In this sample, this clonotype turned up a few times. The rearrangement links TRBV2 to TRBJ2-3, with a possible D match to TRBD1 (6 bases). Deletions cut 5 bases from V and 8 bases from J, with 17 bases between. Looked up from germline, CDR1 is SNHLY and CDR2 is FYNNEI. This CDR3 has 14 amino acids. The CDR3 DNA reads TGTGCCAGCAGTACAGACAGGAGCAGGGTTACGCAGTATTTT. It specifies CASSTDRSRVTQYF. Filled out from reference TRBV2 and TRBJ2-3, the complete variable domain reads EPEVTQTPSHQVTQMGQEVILRCVPISNHLYFYWYRQILGQKVEFLVSFYNNEISEKSEIFDDQFSVERPDGSNFTLKIRSTKLEDSAMYFCASSTDRSRVTQYFGPGTRLTVL.

J is TRBJ2-1 and V is TRBV20-1; no clear D. The CDR3 runs to 14 residues. V lost 4 bases and J lost 0, with 10 bases in between. Germline V CDR1 and CDR2: DFQATT, SNEGSKA (reference sequence). CDR3 sequence: CSATCKSSYNEQFF. The CDR3 DNA follows: TGCAGTGCTACCTGCAAGAGCTCCTACAATGAGCAGTTCTTC.

This clonotype was detected a few times. The chain carries TRBV20-1 and TRBJ2-1; D remains unclear. Germline V gene sequence: CDR1 DFQATT, CDR2 SNEGSKA (reference sequence). CDR3 size: 12 residues. The ends were cut back, 4 bases at V and 6 bases at J, with 10 bases in the middle. The CDR3 region has the DNA TGCAGTGCTAAGGGTCCAGTCAATGAGCAGTTCTTC. The encoded protein is CSAKGPVNEQFF.

This clonotype was recorded many times. The rearrangement links TRBV6-6 to TRBJ2-1; D gene uncertain. CDR1 is MNHNY and CDR2 is SVGAGI in the germline V gene (reference sequence). The CDR3 has 13 residues. V lost 0 bases, J lost 15 bases, and 15 bases lay in between. The CDR3 is CASSYSETHVPFF. Here the CDR3 DNA reads TGTGCCAGCAGTTACTCCGAGACCCACGTACCGTTCTTC.

This clonotype was found a few times. The gene calls are TRBV5-5 and TRBJ1-2, with a tentative D call TRBD1 (6 bases). Germline V gives CDR1 SGHKS, CDR2 YYEKEE (reference sequence). V gave up 1 base and J gave up 8 bases, with 12 bases separating them. The CDR3 is 13 residues long. The CDR3 region has the DNA TGTGCCAGCAGCTTGTGGGGGGACAAAGGCTACACCTTC. It encodes CASSLWGDKGYTF.

J is TRBJ2-2 and V is TRBV5-1; 9 nucleotides line up with TRBD2. This CDR3 has 14 residues. Trimming at V came to 8 bases and at J to 1 base, leaving 3 bases not matched to a gene. CDR1 is SGHRS and CDR2 is YFSETQ in the germline V gene. This chain's CDR3 is CARRLAENTGELFF. Written as DNA, the CDR3 is TGCGCCAGACGACTAGCGGAGAACACCGGGGAGCTGTTTTTT.

This clonotype has at least ten counts. The V gene is TRBV6-6, the J gene TRBJ1-6; 10 bases are a match to TRBD1. The CDR3 length is 14 residues. Germline CDR1 and CDR2: MNHNY and SVGAGI (reference sequence). The V segment lost 2 bases and the J segment 10 bases; nucleotides outside the gene matches: 2. CDR3 residues: CASSYGTGESPLHF. CDR3 DNA: TGTGCCAGCAGTTACGGGACAGGGGAGTCACCCCTCCACTTT.

In its sample, this clonotype was seen once. The CDR3 DNA is TGTGCCAGCAGCCCCGGTAGCGGCGCTGAGACCCAGTACTTC. It translates to CASSPGSGAETQYF. This chain connects TRBV7-2 to TRBJ2-5, with D possibly being TRBD2 (6 bases). This CDR3 has 14 amino acids. V was pared by 5 bases and J by 5 bases, with 15 bases between. The germline CDR1 and CDR2 sequences are SGHTA and FQGNSA.